This T cell receptor (beta chain) was retrieved from a study of blood T cell repertoires in COVID-19. Across the study: Samples came from the United States, Italy and Spain, spanning acute and convalescent COVID-19.

In the original workflow: Scientists estimated how many nucleated cells there were by amplifying reference gene primers. Using immunoSEQ multiplex PCR, the repertoire was profiled, and TCRdb retains in-frame clones only, with some absent. The V and J calls and the clone size are those of that table, but D and trimming were determined from the DNA. The sample yields some 140,000 clones, about 85% seen once. Seattle participants joined during active infection and were tracked over time. The V end lost 6 bases, the J end lost 4 bases, and 13 bases lay between the germline ends. Germline V gives CDR1 SGHTA, CDR2 FQGNSA. CDR3 size: 14 residues.

The chain couples TRBV7-2 to TRBJ1-5; D may be TRBD1 (6 bases). This clonotype originated in a man in his 60s with COVID-19, enrolled during active disease. The sequenced sample consisted of peripheral blood. The CDR3 DNA reads TGTGCCAGCAGTCAAGGGAGGGGGAATCAGCCCCAGCATTTT. Translated, it gives CASSQGRGNQPQHF.